The 9 T cell receptor beta chains presented below share a single source sample, sequenced in a study of cytomegalovirus exposure and HLA in healthy donors. Primers for the PCR totalled 60 Vbeta and 13 Jbeta. Some clones are missing from TCRdb's copy, which holds only in-frame ones; the method was immunoSEQ multiplex PCR. The sample records approximately 150,000 clones, about 80% being singletons. The sample was PBMCs. These receptors all come from a man between 25 and 39 years old in good health and CMV-seropositive.

The count of this clone is one. The chain carries TRBV27 and TRBJ2-1, with 9 bases fitting TRBD1. Germline trimming cut 6 bases from V and 0 bases from J; bases unmatched to any gene: 3. This CDR3 comprises 15 residues. Germline lookup yields CDR1 MNHEY and CDR2 SMNVEV (reference sequence). The CDR3 sequence is CASRWGQGSYNEQFF. CDR3 in DNA: TGTGCCAGCAGATGGGGACAGGGCTCCTACAATGAGCAGTTCTTC.

The chain links TRBV2 to TRBJ2-1, with D tentatively TRBD2 (6 bases). The CDR3 is 15 amino acids. Trimming took 7 bases from V and 6 from J, leaving 19 bases between them. The germline V gene has CDR1 SNHLY and CDR2 FYNNEI. The CDR3: CASIFSPLASNEQFF. Written as DNA, the CDR3 is TGTGCCAGCATTTTCTCCCCACTAGCCAGCAATGAGCAGTTCTTC.

The chain has TRBV5-8 and TRBJ2-1; TRBD2 aligns across 10 bases. The CDR3 length is 15 residues. With V trimmed by 6 bases and J by 3 bases, 6 bases remained unmatched. CDR1 and CDR2 (germline): SGHTS, YDEGEE. The CDR3: CASTLLAGSYNEQFF. CDR3 DNA: TGTGCCAGCACCCTACTAGCGGGAAGCTACAATGAGCAGTTCTTC.

V is TRBV19 and J is TRBJ2-2; unclear D gene. CDR1 is LNHDA, CDR2 SQIVND, per germline (reference sequence). There are 15 residues in the CDR3. V lost 7 bases, J lost 4 bases, and 16 bases lay in between. This chain's CDR3 is CASTISNLGTGELFF. In DNA, the CDR3 is TGTGCCAGTACCATATCCAACCTCGGCACCGGGGAGCTGTTTTTT.

This chain joins TRBV2 and TRBJ2-3; no clear D gene. Trimming pared 2 bases from V and 2 bases from J, leaving 11 bases between. CDR3 length: 15 residues. Germline loops: CDR1 SNHLY, CDR2 FYNNEI. The chain's CDR3 is CASSERFRITDTQYF. Here the CDR3 DNA reads TGTGCCAGCAGTGAACGATTCAGAATCACAGATACGCAGTATTTT. The entire variable domain, with the rest obtained from reference TRBV2 and TRBJ2-3, is as follows: EPEVTQTPSHQVTQMGQEVILRCVPISNHLYFYWYRQILGQKVEFLVSFYNNEISEKSEIFDDQFSVERPDGSNFTLKIRSTKLEDSAMYFCASSERFRITDTQYFGPGTRLTVL.

The sample holds a few counts of this clone. This sample includes further DNA sequences coding for the same CDR3. This chain uses TRBV28 with TRBJ1-1, with 11 bases fitting TRBD1. The V segment lost 5 bases and the J segment 4 bases; nucleotides outside the gene matches: 0. This CDR3 has 13 residues. Germline CDR1 and CDR2: MDHEN and SYDVKM. The CDR3 region has the DNA TGTGCCAGCAGTGGGACAGGGGGCACTGAAGCTTTCTTT. It specifies CASSGTGGTEAFF.

V gene TRBV7-9 combines with J gene TRBJ1-4; no firm D call. Between the trimmed V and J ends, which lost 4 bases and 5 bases, there was a span of 8 bases. Germline CDR1 and CDR2: SEHNR and FQNEAQ (reference sequence). The CDR3 contains 13 residues. CDR3: CASSSSLNEKLFF. DNA of the CDR3: TGTGCCAGCAGCTCTAGTTTGAATGAAAAACTGTTTTTT.

This clone was picked up one time. V usage is TRBV5-6 and J usage is TRBJ2-7; D may be TRBD2 (6 bases). The CDR3 contains 14 residues. CDR1 is SGHDT and CDR2 is YYEEEE in the germline V gene. Between the trimmed V and J ends, which lost 4 bases and 6 bases, there was a span of 17 bases. The CDR3 bases are TGTGCCAGCAGCCAAGGGACTTCCGTGGGCGAGCAGTACTTC. Residues: CASSQGTSVGEQYF.

The chain has TRBV28 and TRBJ1-5; no definite D call. Germline V gene data show CDR1 as MDHEN and CDR2 as SYDVKM. V shed 6 bases and J shed 1 base, with 10 bases lying between them. The CDR3 runs to 14 residues. CDR3 in DNA: TGTGCCAGCAGGGTTCGGAGCAGCAATCAGCCCCAGCATTTT. Translating it yields CASRVRSSNQPQHF.